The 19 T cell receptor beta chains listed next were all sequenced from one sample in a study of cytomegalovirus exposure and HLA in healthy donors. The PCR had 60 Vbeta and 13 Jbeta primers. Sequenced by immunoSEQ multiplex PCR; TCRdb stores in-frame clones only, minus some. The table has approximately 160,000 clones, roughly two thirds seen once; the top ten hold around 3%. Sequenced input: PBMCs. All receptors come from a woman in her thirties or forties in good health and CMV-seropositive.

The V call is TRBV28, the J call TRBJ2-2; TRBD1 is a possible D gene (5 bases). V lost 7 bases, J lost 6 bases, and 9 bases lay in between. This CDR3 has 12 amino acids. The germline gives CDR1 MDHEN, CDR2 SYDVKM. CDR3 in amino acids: CASNLQAGELFF. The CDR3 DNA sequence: TGTGCCAGCAACTTACAGGCCGGGGAGCTGTTTTTT.

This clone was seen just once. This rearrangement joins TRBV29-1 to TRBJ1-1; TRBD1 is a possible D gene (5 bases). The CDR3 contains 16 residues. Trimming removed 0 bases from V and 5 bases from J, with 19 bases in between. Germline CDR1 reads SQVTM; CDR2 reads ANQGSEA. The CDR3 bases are TGCAGCGTTGAAGATCGAAACTCAGGAGGGGAGACTGAAGCTTTCTTT. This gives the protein CSVEDRNSGGETEAFF.

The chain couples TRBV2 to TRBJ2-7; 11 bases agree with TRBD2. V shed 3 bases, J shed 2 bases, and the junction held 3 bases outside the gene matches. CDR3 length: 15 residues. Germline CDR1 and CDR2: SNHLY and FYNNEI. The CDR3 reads CASSDLAGGPYEQYF. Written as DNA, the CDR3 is TGTGCCAGCAGTGACTTAGCGGGGGGGCCCTACGAGCAGTACTTC.

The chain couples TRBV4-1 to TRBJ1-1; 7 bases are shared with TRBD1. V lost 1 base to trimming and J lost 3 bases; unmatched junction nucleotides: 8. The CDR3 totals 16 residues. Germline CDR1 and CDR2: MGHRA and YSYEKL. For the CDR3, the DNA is TGCGCCAGCAGCCAAGGCAGGGGGTTCGGGCACACTGAAGCTTTCTTT. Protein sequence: CASSQGRGFGHTEAFF.

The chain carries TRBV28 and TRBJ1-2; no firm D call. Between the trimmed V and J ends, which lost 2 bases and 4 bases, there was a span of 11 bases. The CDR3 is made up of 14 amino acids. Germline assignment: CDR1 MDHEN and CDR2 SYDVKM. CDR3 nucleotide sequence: TGTGCCAGCAGTTTACAGTACAGAACCTATGGCTACACCTTC. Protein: CASSLQYRTYGYTF.

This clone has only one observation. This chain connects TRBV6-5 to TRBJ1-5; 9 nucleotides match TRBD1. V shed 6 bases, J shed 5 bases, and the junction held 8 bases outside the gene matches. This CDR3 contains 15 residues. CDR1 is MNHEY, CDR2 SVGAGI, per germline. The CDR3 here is CASSPTGGMDQPQHF. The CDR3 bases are TGTGCCAGCAGCCCTACAGGGGGCATGGATCAGCCCCAGCATTTT.

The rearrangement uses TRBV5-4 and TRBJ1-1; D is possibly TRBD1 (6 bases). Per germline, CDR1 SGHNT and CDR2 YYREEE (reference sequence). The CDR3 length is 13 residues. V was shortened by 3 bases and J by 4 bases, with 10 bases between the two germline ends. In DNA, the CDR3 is TGTGCCAGCAGCTCAGGACAGACCACTGAAGCTTTCTTT. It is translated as CASSSGQTTEAFF.

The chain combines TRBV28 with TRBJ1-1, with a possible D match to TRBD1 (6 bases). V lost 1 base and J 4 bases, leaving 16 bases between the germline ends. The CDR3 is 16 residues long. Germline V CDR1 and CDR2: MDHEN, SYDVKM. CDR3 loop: CASSLLHREWSTEAFF. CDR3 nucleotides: TGTGCCAGCAGTTTATTACACAGGGAGTGGAGCACTGAAGCTTTCTTT. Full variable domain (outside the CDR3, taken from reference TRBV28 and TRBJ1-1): DVKVTQSSRYLVKRTGEKVFLECVQDMDHENMFWYRQDPGLGLRLIYFSYDVKMKEKGDIPEGYSVSREKKERFSLILESASTNQTSMYLCASSLLHREWSTEAFFGQGTRLTVV.

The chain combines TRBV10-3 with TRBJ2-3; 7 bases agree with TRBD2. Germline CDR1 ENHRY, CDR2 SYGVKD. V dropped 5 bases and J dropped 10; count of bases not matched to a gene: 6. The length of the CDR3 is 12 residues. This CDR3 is CAISPAGRAQYF. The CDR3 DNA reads TGTGCCATCAGTCCGGCGGGGAGGGCGCAGTATTTT.

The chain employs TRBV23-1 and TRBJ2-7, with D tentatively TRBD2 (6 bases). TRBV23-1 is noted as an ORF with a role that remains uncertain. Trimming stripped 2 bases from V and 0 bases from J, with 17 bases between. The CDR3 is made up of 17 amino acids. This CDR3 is CASSQPSNMGLSYEQYF. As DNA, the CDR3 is TGCGCCAGCAGTCAACCATCAAATATGGGACTCTCCTACGAGCAGTACTTC.

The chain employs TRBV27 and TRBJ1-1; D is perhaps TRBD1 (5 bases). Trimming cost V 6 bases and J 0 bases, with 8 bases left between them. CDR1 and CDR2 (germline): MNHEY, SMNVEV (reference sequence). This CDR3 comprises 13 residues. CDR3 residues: CASSPQVNTEAFF. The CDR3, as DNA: TGTGCCAGCAGCCCACAGGTGAACACTGAAGCTTTCTTT.

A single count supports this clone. CDR3 bases: TGTGCCAGCAGCCGACAGGACACGTATAACAATGAGCAGTTCTTC. Protein sequence: CASSRQDTYNNEQFF. V is TRBV4-2 and J is TRBJ2-1, with a tentative D call TRBD1 (6 bases). Germline V gene data show CDR1 as LGHNA and CDR2 as YNFKEQ. Trimming took off 4 bases at V and 5 bases at J, with 15 bases between the two ends. The CDR3 covers 15 residues.

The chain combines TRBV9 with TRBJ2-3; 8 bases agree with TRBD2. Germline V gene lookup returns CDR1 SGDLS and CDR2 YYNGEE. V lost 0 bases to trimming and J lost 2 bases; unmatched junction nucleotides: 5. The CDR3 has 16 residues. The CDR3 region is CASSVVLAGSTDTQYF. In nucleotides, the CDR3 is TGTGCCAGCAGCGTAGTTCTAGCGGGCTCCACAGATACGCAGTATTTT.

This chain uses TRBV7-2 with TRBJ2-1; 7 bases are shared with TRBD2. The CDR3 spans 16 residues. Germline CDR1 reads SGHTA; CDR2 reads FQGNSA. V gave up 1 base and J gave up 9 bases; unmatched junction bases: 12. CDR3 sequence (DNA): TGTGCCAGCAGCTTAGACGAGGGAGCGGGGAATAGTGAGCAGTTCTTC. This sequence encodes CASSLDEGAGNSEQFF.

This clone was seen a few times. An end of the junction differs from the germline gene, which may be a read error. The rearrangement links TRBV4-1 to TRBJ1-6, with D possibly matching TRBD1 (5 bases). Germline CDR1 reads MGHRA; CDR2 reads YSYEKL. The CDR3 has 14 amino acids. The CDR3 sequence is CASSPAQDQSPLNF. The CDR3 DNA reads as TGCGCCAGCAGCCCAGCACAGGACCAATCACCCCTCAACTTT.

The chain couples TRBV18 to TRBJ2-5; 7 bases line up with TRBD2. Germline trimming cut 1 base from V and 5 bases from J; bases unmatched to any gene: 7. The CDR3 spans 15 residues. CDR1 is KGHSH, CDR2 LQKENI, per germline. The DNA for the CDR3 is TGTGCCAGCTCACCACGGGGGGGTACGGAGGAGACCCAGTACTTC. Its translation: CASSPRGGTEETQYF.

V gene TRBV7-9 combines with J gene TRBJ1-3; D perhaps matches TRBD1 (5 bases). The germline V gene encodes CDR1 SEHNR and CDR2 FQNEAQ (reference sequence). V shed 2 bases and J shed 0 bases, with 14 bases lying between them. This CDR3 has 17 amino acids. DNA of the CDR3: TGTGCCAGCAGCTTATTGGGGCGCCGGACCTCTGGAAACACCATATATTTT. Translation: CASSLLGRRTSGNTIYF.

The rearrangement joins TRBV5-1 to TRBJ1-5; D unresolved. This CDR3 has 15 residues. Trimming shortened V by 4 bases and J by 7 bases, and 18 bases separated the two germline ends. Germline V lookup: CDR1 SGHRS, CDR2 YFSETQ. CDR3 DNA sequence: TGCGCCAGCAGCCATGAGGGCGGGGATCGGCAGCCCCAGCATTTT. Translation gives CASSHEGGDRQPQHF.

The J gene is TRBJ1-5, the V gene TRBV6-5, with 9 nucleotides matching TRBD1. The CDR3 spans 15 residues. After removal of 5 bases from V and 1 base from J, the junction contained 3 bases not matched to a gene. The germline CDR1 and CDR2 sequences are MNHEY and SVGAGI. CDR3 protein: CASSPDRGSNQPQHF. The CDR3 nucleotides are TGTGCCAGCAGTCCGGACAGGGGAAGCAATCAGCCCCAGCATTTT.